The rows below give T cell receptor beta chains drawn from one sample of a study of beta chain features in type 1 diabetes. Profiled with immunoSEQ multiplex PCR; TCRdb holds only in-frame clones, not every one. Among approximately 380,000 clones listed, around 15% were seen once. The sequenced sample consisted of naive CD4+ T cells from blood. These receptors originate from a woman aged 18-29 years in good health. The CDR3 runs from the conserved cysteine through the conserved F or W. Each record gives: clone size, V gene, D gene, J gene, CDR3 DNA, CDR3 protein. A D gene is named only where the DNA matches it firmly. Some rows mark clone size as missing; the rest say once, few, many or name a class of expanded clone.

clone_size: -
v_call: TRBV15
d_call: -
j_call: TRBJ1-4
cdr3_nt: TGTGCCACCAGCACGCCAGCTAGTCGTAATGAAAAACTGTTTTTT
cdr3_aa: CATSTPASRNEKLFF

clone_size: few
v_call: TRBV28
d_call: -
j_call: TRBJ2-4
cdr3_nt: TGTGCCAGCAGTTCAGGACTACTAGCCAAAAACATTCAGTACTTC
cdr3_aa: CASSSGLLAKNIQYF

clone_size: -
v_call: TRBV4-1
d_call: -
j_call: TRBJ2-7
cdr3_nt: TGCGCCAGCAGCCCGTCGCGGAGTGGCACCTACGAGCAGTACTTC
cdr3_aa: CASSPSRSGTYEQYF

clone_size: -
v_call: TRBV30
d_call: -
j_call: TRBJ2-3
cdr3_nt: TGTGCCTGGAGCGGGAACACAGATACGCAGTATTTT
cdr3_aa: CAWSGNTDTQYF

clone_size: -
v_call: TRBV2
d_call: -
j_call: TRBJ1-2
cdr3_nt: TGTGCCAGCAGGATGACAGGACCGATCTATGGCTACACCTTC
cdr3_aa: CASRMTGPIYGYTF

clone_size: -
v_call: TRBV9
d_call: -
j_call: TRBJ1-2
cdr3_nt: TGTGCCAGCAGCGTAGTCGGGGGTTTGTATGGCTACACCTTC
cdr3_aa: CASSVVGGLYGYTF

clone_size: -
v_call: TRBV29-1
d_call: TRBD2
j_call: TRBJ2-7
cdr3_nt: TGCAGCGCCCGGGGACTAGCGGATTACGAGCAGTACTTC
cdr3_aa: CSARGLADYEQYF

clone_size: -
v_call: TRBV28
d_call: TRBD1
j_call: TRBJ1-2
cdr3_nt: TGTGCCAGCAGTTGGACAGGCGCCTATGGCTACACCTTC
cdr3_aa: CASSWTGAYGYTF

clone_size: few
v_call: TRBV7-9
d_call: TRBD1
j_call: TRBJ1-3
cdr3_nt: TGTGCCAGCAGCCGGGACAGCATCTCCGGAAACACCATATATTTT
cdr3_aa: CASSRDSISGNTIYF

clone_size: few
v_call: TRBV18
d_call: TRBD1
j_call: TRBJ2-5
cdr3_nt: TGTGCCAGCTCACCAAAACAGGGGGCGCGGCACCAAGAGACCCAGTACTTC
cdr3_aa: CASSPKQGARHQETQYF

clone_size: few
v_call: TRBV30
d_call: TRBD1
j_call: TRBJ2-7
cdr3_nt: TGTGCCTGGAGTGTAGGACAGGGGAGACTCTACGAGCAGTACTTC
cdr3_aa: CAWSVGQGRLYEQYF

clone_size: -
v_call: TRBV7-3
d_call: TRBD1
j_call: TRBJ2-2
cdr3_nt: TGTGCCAGCAGCTTGGACAGGGAAAACGGGGAGCTGTTTTTT
cdr3_aa: CASSLDRENGELFF

clone_size: -
v_call: TRBV5-4
d_call: -
j_call: TRBJ2-4
cdr3_nt: TGTGCCAGCAGCTTGGACGGGATAGCCAAAAACATTCAGTACTTC
cdr3_aa: CASSLDGIAKNIQYF

clone_size: few
v_call: TRBV30
d_call: TRBD1
j_call: TRBJ2-5
cdr3_nt: TGTGCCTGGAGTATAGGGGGCAGAGAGACCCAGTACTTC
cdr3_aa: CAWSIGGRETQYF

clone_size: few
v_call: TRBV28
d_call: TRBD1
j_call: TRBJ1-2
cdr3_nt: TGTGCCAGCAGTTCAGGGACAGGGGGATACTACTATGGCTACACCTTC
cdr3_aa: CASSSGTGGYYYGYTF

clone_size: few
v_call: TRBV25-1
d_call: TRBD2
j_call: TRBJ2-5
cdr3_nt: TGTGCCAGCAGCCAAAGGGAGGGGGAGACCCAGTACTTC
cdr3_aa: CASSQREGETQYF

clone_size: -
v_call: TRBV13
d_call: -
j_call: TRBJ1-1
cdr3_nt: TGTGCCAGCAGCTTAGTCCGGGACACCCACACTGAAGCTTTCTTT
cdr3_aa: CASSLVRDTHTEAFF